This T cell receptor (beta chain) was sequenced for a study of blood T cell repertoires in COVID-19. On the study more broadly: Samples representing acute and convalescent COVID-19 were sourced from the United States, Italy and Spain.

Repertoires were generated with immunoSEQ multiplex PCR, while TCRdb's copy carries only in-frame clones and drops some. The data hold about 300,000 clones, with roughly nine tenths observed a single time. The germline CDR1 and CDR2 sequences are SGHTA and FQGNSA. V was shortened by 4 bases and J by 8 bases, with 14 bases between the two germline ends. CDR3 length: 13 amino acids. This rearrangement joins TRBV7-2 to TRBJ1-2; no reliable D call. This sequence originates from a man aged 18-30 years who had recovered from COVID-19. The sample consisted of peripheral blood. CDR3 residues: CASSYGRAGGYTF. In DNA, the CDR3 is TGTGCCAGCAGCTACGGACGAGCGGGGGGCTACACCTTC.